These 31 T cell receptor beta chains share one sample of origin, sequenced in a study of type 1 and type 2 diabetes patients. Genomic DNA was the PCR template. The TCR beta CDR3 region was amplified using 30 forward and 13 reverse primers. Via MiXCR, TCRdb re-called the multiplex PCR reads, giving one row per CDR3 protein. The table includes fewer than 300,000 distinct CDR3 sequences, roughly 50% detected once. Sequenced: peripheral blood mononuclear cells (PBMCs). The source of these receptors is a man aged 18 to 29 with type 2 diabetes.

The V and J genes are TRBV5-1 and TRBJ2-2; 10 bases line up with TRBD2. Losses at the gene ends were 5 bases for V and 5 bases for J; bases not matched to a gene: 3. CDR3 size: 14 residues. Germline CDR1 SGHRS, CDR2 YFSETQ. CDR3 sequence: CASRLTSGTGELFF. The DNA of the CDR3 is TGCGCCAGCAGATTGACTAGCGGGACCGGGGAGCTGTTTTTT.

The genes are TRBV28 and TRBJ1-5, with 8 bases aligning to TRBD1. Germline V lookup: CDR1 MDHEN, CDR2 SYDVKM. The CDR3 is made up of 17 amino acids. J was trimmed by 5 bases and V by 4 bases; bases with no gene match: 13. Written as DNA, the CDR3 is TGTGCCAGCAGTTCCCTCAGGACAGGGAGGGGATATCAGCCCCAGCATTTT. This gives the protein CASSSLRTGRGYQPQHF.

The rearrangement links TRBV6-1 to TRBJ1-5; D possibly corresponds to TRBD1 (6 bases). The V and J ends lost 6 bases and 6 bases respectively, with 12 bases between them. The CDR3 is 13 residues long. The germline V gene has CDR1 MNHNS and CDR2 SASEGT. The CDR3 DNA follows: TGTGCCAGCAGCCCGACAGGCATTCAGCCCCAGCATTTT. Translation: CASSPTGIQPQHF.

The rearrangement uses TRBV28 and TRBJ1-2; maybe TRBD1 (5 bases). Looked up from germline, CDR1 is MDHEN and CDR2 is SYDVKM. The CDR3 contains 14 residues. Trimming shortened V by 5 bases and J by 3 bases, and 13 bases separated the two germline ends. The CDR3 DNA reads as TGTGCCAGCAGTATTCCCGACAGATACTATGGCTACACCTTC. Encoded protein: CASSIPDRYYGYTF.

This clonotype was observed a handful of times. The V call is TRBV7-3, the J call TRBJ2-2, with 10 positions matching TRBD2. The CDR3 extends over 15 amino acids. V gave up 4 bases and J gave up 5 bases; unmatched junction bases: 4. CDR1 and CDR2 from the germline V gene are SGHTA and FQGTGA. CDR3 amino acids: CASSSGLAATGELFF. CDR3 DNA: TGTGCCAGCAGCTCTGGACTAGCGGCTACCGGGGAGCTGTTTTTT.

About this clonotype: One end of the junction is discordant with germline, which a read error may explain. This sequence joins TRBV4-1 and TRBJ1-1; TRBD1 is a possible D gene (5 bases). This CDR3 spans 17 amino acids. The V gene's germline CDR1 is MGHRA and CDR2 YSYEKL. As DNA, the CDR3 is TGCGCCAGCAGCCTCCTTGGGACCTCAATTAAGGGGACTGAGGCTTTCTTT. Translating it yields CASSLLGTSIKGTEAFF.

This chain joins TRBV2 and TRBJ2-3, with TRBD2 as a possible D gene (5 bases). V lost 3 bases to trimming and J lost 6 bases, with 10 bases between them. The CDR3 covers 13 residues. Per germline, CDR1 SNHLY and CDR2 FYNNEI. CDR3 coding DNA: TGTGCCAGCAGTGACCTGGGCGGGGATACGCAGTATTTT. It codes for CASSDLGGDTQYF.

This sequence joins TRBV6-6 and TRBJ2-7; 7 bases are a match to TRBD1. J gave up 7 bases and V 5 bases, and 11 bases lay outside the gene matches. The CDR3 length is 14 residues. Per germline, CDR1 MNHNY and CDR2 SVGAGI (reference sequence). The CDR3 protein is CASSPGQELREQYF. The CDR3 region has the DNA TGTGCCAGCAGTCCCGGACAGGAACTACGGGAGCAGTACTTC.

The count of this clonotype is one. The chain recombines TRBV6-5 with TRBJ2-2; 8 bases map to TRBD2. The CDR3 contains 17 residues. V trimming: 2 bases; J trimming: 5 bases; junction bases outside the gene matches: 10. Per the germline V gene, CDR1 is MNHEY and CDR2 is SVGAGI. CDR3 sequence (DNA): TGTGCCAGCAGTTACCGCCCCCCTACGGGAGGGACCGGGGAGCTGTTTTTT. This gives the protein CASSYRPPTGGTGELFF.

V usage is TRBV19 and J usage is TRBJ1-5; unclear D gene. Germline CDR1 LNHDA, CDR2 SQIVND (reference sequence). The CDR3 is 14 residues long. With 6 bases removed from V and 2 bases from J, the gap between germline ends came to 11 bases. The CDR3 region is CASRDPTRNQPQHF. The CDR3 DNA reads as TGTGCCAGTAGGGACCCAACCCGCAATCAGCCCCAGCATTTT.

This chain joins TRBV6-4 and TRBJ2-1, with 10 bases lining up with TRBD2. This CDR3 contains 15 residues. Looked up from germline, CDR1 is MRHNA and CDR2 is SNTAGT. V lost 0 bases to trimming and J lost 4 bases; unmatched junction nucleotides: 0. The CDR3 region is CASSDSAGGYNEQFF. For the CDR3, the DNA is TGTGCCAGCAGTGACTCAGCGGGGGGGTACAATGAGCAGTTCTTC.

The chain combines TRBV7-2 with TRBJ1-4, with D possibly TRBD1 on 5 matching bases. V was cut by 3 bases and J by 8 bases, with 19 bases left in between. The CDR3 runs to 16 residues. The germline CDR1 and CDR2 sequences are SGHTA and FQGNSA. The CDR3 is CASSLVGALGKEKLFF. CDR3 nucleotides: TGTGCCAGCAGCTTGGTTGGGGCTTTAGGCAAAGAAAAACTGTTTTTT.

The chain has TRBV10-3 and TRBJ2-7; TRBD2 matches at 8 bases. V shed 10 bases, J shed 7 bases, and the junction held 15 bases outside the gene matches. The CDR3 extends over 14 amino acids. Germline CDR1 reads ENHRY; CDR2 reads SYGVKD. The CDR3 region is CASTVPSGGLEQYF. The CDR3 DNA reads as TGTGCCAGCACCGTCCCTTCGGGAGGGTTGGAGCAGTACTTC.

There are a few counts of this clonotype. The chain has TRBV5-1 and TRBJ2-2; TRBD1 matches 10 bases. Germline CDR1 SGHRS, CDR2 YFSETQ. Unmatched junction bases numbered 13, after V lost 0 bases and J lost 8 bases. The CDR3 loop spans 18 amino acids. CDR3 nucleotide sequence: TGCGCCAGCAGCTTGGTGGTATCCGGGACAGGGGCTTCGGGGGAGCTGTTTTTT. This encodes CASSLVVSGTGASGELFF.

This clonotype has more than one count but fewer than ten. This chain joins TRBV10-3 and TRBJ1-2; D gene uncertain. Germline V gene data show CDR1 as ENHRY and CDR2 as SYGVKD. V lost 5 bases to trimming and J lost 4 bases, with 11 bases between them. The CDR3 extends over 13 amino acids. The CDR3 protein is CAISPDGTYGYTF. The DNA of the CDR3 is TGTGCCATCAGTCCGGACGGAACCTATGGCTACACCTTC.

The CDR3 DNA reads as TGTGCCGCGGACATAAGTAAGGACTCTGGGGCCAACGTCCTGACTTTC. This gives the protein CAADISKDSGANVLTF. The rearrangement joins TRBV30 to TRBJ2-6, with D perhaps matching TRBD1 (5 bases). In germline, CDR1 is GTSNPN, CDR2 SVGIG (reference sequence). The CDR3 runs 16 residues. Trimming took 8 bases from V and 0 from J, leaving 17 bases between them.

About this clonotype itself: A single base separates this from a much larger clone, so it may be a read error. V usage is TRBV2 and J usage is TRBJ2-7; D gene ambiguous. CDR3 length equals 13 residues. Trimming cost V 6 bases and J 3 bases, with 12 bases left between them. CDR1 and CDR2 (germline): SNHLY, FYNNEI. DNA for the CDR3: TGTGCCAGCAGCACAAATACCCTCTACGAGCAGTACTTC. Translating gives CASSTNTLYEQYF. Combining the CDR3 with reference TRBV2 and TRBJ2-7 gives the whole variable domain EPEVTQTPSHQVTQMGQEVILRCVPISNHLYFYWYRQILGQKVEFLVSFYNNEISEKSEIFDDQFSVERPDGSNFTLKIRSTKLEDSAMYFCASSTNTLYEQYFGPGTRLTVT.

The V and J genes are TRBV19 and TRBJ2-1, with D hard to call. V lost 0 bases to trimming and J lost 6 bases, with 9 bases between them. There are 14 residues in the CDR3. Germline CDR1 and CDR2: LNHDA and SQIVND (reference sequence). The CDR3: CASSIEQKGNEQFF. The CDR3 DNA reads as TGTGCCAGTAGTATAGAACAGAAGGGCAATGAGCAGTTCTTC.

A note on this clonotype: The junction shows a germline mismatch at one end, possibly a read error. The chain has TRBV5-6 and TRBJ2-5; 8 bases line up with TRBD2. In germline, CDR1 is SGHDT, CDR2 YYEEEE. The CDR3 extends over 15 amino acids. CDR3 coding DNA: TGTGCCAACAGCTTGAGGGGGGGCAAGCGGGAGACCCTGTACTTC. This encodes CANSLRGGKRETLYF.

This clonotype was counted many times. The CDR3 spells CASSQTGNMNTEAFF. The CDR3 bases are TGTGCCAGCAGTCAGACAGGGAACATGAACACTGAAGCTTTCTTT. The chain is built from TRBV14 and TRBJ1-1, with 7 bases lining up with TRBD1. Germline lookup yields CDR1 SGHDN and CDR2 FVKESK. This CDR3 spans 15 amino acids. V lost 6 bases, J lost 0 bases, and 7 bases stayed unmatched. The full variable domain, with the rest looked up from reference TRBV14 and TRBJ1-1, is EAGVTQFPSHSVIEKGQTVTLRCDPISGHDNLYWYRRVMGKEIKFLLHFVKESKQDESGMPNNRFLAERTGGTYSTLKVQPAELEDSGVYFCASSQTGNMNTEAFFGQGTRLTVV.

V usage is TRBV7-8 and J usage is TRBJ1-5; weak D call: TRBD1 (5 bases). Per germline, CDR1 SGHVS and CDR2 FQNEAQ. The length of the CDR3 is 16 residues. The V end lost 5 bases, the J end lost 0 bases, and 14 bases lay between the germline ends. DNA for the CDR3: TGTGCCAGCAGCCGCCTCAGGGTTCTTAGCAATCAGCCCCAGCATTTT. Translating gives CASSRLRVLSNQPQHF.

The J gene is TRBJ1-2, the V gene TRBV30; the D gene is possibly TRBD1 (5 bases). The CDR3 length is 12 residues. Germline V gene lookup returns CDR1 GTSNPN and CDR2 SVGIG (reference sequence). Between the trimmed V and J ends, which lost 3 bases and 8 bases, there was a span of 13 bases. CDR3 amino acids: CAWRGRHAGYTF. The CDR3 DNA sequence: TGTGCCTGGAGGGGACGACATGCGGGCTACACCTTC.

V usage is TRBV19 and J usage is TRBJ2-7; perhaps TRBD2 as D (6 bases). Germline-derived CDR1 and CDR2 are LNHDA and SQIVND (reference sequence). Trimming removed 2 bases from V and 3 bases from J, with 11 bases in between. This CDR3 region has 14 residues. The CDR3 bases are TGTGCCAGTAGTATACGGAACGGGGGCTACGAGCAGTACTTC. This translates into CASSIRNGGYEQYF.

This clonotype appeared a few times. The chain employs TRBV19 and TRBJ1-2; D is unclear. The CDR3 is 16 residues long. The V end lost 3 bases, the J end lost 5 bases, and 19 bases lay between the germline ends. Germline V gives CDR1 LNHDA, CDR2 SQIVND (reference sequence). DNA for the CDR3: TGTGCCAGTAGTATCGGAAGAGACCCAGCCCCGTATGGCTACACCTTC. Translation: CASSIGRDPAPYGYTF.

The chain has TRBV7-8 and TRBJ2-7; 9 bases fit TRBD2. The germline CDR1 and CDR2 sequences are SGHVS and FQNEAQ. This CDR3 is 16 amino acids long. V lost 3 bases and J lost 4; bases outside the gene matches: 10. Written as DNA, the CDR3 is TGTGCCAGCAGCTTGACCTGGGCGGGAGGGTTTTACGAGCAGTACTTC. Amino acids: CASSLTWAGGFYEQYF.

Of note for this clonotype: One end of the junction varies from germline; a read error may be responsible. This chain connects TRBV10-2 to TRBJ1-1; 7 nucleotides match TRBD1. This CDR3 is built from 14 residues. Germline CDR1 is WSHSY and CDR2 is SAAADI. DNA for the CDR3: TGTGCCAGCAGTTTTGGACAGGCCTACACTGAAGCTTTCTTT. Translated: CASSFGQAYTEAFF.

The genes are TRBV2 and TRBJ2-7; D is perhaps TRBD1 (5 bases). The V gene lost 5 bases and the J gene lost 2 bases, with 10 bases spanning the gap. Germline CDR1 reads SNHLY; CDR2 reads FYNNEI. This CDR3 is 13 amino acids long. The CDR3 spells CASSSQGTYEQYF. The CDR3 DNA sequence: TGTGCCAGCAGTTCCCAGGGTACCTACGAGCAGTACTTC.

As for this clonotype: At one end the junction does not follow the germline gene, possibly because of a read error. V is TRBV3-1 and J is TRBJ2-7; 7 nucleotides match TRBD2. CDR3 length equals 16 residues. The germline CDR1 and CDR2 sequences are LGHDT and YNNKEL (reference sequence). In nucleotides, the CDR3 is TGTGCCAGCAGCCAAGATCGGGGGGAGTTGGTCAACGAGCAGTGCTTC. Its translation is CASSQDRGELVNEQCF.

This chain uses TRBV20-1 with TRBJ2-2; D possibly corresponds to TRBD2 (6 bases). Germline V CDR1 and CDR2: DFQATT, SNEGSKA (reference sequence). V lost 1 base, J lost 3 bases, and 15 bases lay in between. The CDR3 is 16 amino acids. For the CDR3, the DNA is TGCAGTGCTAGAGGGAAAGGGGACTGGTACACCGGGGAGCTGTTTTTT. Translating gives CSARGKGDWYTGELFF.

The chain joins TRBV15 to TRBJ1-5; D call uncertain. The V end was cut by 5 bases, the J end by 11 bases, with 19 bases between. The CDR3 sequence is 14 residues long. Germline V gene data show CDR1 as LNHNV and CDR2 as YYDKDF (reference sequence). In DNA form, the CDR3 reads TGTGCCACCAGCTTTCAGGACTCCCCGGAGGCCCAGCATTTT. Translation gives CATSFQDSPEAQHF. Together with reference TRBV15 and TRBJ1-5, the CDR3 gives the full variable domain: DAMVIQNPRYQVTQFGKPVTLSCSQTLNHNVMYWYQQKSSQAPKLLFHYYDKDFNNEADTPDNFQSRRPNTSFCFLDIRSPGLGDTAMYLCATSFQDSPEAQHFGDGTRLSIL.

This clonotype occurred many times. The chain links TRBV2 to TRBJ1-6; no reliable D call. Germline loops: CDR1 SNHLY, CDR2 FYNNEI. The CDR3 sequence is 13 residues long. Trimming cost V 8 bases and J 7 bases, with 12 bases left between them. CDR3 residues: CASYLRANSPLHF. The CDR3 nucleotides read TGTGCCAGCTACCTTAGGGCCAATTCACCCCTCCACTTT.